These 13 T cell receptor beta chains were all obtained from the same sample, sequenced in a study of OX40 agonist ivuxolimab in advanced cancers. Libraries were prepared by immunoSEQ multiplex PCR; TCRdb keeps only in-frame clonotypes and omits some of them. The sample contains about 38,000 clones, roughly 80% of which appear only once. The starting material was CD4+ or CD8+ T cells sorted from blood, obtained in a trial of the OX40 agonist ivuxolimab. Source of these receptors: an adult with an advanced solid tumor such as melanoma, head and neck, liver or kidney cancer.

The chain joins TRBV10-2 to TRBJ1-2; D gene ambiguous. CDR3 size: 15 residues. Per germline, CDR1 WSHSY and CDR2 SAAADI. Deletions cut 6 bases from V and 0 bases from J, with 14 bases between. CDR3 coding DNA: TGCGCCAGCAGGATCGAGGACGGCACTAACTATGGCTACACCTTC. Translated, it gives CASRIEDGTNYGYTF.

This clone occurred once. One end of the junction fails to match germline, which may point to a read error. Within the sample, other DNA sequences also encode this same CDR3. The rearrangement links TRBV4-1 to TRBJ2-1; D unresolved. Germline V gene lookup returns CDR1 MGHRA and CDR2 YSYEKL. This CDR3 comprises 12 residues. In DNA, the CDR3 is TGCGCTAGCAGCCAAGTTTCTGAGTCTCGATTCTTC. Translating it yields CASSQVSESRFF.

The chain links TRBV19 to TRBJ1-1; TRBD1 is a possible D gene (6 bases). This CDR3 has 16 residues. CDR1 is LNHDA and CDR2 is SQIVND in the germline V gene (reference sequence). V was cut by 4 bases and J by 5 bases, with 20 bases left in between. CDR3 in amino acids: CASSTRGGRRRTEAFF. The CDR3 region has the DNA TGTGCCAGTAGTACTCGAGGGGGGAGGCGGAGGACTGAAGCTTTCTTT. The variable domain in full, completed from reference TRBV19 and TRBJ1-1, reads DGGITQSPKYLFRKEGQNVTLSCEQNLNHDAMYWYRQDPGQGLRLIYYSQIVNDFQKGDIAEGYSVSREKKESFPLTVTSAQKNPTAFYLCASSTRGGRRRTEAFFGQGTRLTVV.

This clone has only a few counts. V usage is TRBV19 and J usage is TRBJ1-3; tentatively, D is TRBD1 (5 bases). Germline CDR1 LNHDA, CDR2 SQIVND (reference sequence). This CDR3 comprises 19 residues. The V end lost 4 bases, the J end lost 0 bases, and 22 bases lay between the germline ends. The CDR3 sequence is CASSTKRVRTRTSGNTIYF. CDR3 nucleotide sequence: TGTGCCAGTAGTACGAAAAGGGTCCGGACAAGGACCTCTGGAAACACCATATATTTT.

J is TRBJ1-1 and V is TRBV2, with TRBD1 as a possible D gene (5 bases). The V end lost 7 bases, the J end lost 0 bases, and 15 bases lay between the germline ends. This CDR3 spans 15 amino acids. Looked up from germline, CDR1 is SNHLY and CDR2 is FYNNEI. CDR3 region: CASTLIRGMNTEAFF. CDR3 coding DNA: TGTGCCAGCACCCTGATAAGGGGAATGAACACTGAAGCTTTCTTT. The full variable domain, with the rest looked up from reference TRBV2 and TRBJ1-1, is EPEVTQTPSHQVTQMGQEVILRCVPISNHLYFYWYRQILGQKVEFLVSFYNNEISEKSEIFDDQFSVERPDGSNFTLKIRSTKLEDSAMYFCASTLIRGMNTEAFFGQGTRLTVV.

The chain carries TRBV28 and TRBJ1-1; D is possibly TRBD1 (5 bases). Germline assignment: CDR1 MDHEN and CDR2 SYDVKM. The CDR3 consists of 15 residues. Between the trimmed V and J ends, which lost 6 bases and 0 bases, there was a span of 14 bases. CDR3 in DNA: TGTGCCAGCAGGCTGGGACGGCCGCTGAACACTGAAGCTTTCTTT. It codes for CASRLGRPLNTEAFF.

The chain combines TRBV28 with TRBJ1-2; D might be TRBD1 (6 bases). Trimming cost V 3 bases and J 7 bases, with 12 bases left between them. The CDR3 runs to 13 residues. Germline V lookup: CDR1 MDHEN, CDR2 SYDVKM. As DNA, the CDR3 is TGTGCCAGCAGTTTCGGCGGACAGTCTGGCTACACCTTC. The encoded protein is CASSFGGQSGYTF.

J is TRBJ2-7 and V is TRBV21-1; the D call of TRBD1 is as the table states it, not checked on the DNA. TRBV21-1 is deemed a pseudogene. The CDR3 covers 18 residues. The DNA of the CDR3 is TGTGCCAGCAGCAAAGAGGTACGCGGACAGGGTTTTTCCTACGAGCAGTACTTC. It translates to CASSKEVRGQGFSYEQYF.

The chain employs TRBV10-3 and TRBJ2-7, with TRBD2 identical over 9 bases. The V gene's germline CDR1 is ENHRY and CDR2 SYGVKD. This CDR3 spans 13 amino acids. Trimming took 7 bases from V and 2 from J; bases not matched to a gene: 3. This CDR3 is CAIKGGRAYEQYF. CDR3 DNA sequence: TGTGCCATCAAGGGCGGGAGGGCCTACGAGCAGTACTTC.

The chain carries TRBV5-1 and TRBJ1-4; weak D call: TRBD1 (6 bases). The length of the CDR3 is 13 residues. Trimming removed 2 bases from V and 4 bases from J, with 6 bases in between. CDR1 and CDR2 (germline): SGHRS, YFSETQ. CDR3 DNA sequence: TGCGCCAGCAGCTTACAGGGTAATGAAAAACTGTTTTTT. Protein product: CASSLQGNEKLFF.

The chain uses TRBV19 and TRBJ1-5; D uncertain. The germline CDR1 and CDR2 sequences are LNHDA and SQIVND (reference sequence). Trimming cost V 1 base and J 9 bases, with 7 bases left between them. The CDR3 loop spans 12 amino acids. In nucleotides, the CDR3 is TGTGCCAGTAGTATAGTGCGGGGGCCCCAGCATTTT. Its protein product is CASSIVRGPQHF.

V and J are TRBV7-2 and TRBJ1-3; D unresolved. V shed 2 bases and J shed 3 bases, with 17 bases lying between them. The CDR3 totals 17 residues. Germline V CDR1 and CDR2: SGHTA, FQGNSA. The CDR3 nucleotides read TGTGCCAGCAGCTTAATGGAGTTAGGGTTTGGTGGAAACACCATATATTTT. Translating it yields CASSLMELGFGGNTIYF.

The rearrangement uses TRBV7-8 and TRBJ2-2; no clear D. Germline V gene sequence: CDR1 SGHVS, CDR2 FQNEAQ. V dropped 0 bases and J dropped 6 bases, with 8 bases sitting between them. The length of the CDR3 is 14 residues. The CDR3 sequence: CASSLALGAGELFF. For the CDR3, the DNA is TGTGCCAGCAGCTTAGCGCTTGGGGCCGGGGAGCTGTTTTTT.